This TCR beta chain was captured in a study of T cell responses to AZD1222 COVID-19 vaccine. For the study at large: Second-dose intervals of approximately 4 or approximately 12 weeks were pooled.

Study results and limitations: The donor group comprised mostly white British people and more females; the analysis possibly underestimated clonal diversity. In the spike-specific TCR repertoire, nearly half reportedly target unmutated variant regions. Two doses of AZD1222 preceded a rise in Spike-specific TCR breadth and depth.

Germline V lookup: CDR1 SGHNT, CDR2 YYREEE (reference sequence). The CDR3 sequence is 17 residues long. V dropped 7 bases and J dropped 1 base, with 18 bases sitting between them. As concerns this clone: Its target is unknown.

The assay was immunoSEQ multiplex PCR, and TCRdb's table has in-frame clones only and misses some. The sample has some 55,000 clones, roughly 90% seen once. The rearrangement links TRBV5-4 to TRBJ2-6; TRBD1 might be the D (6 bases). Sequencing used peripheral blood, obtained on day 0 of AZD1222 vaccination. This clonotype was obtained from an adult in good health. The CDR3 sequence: CASASKQGSSGANVLTF. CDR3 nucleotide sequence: TGTGCCAGCGCGAGCAAACAGGGTTCTTCTGGGGCCAACGTCCTGACTTTC. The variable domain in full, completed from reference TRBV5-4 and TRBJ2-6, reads ETGVTQSPTHLIKTRGQQVTLRCSSQSGHNTVSWYQQALGQGPQFIFQYYREEENGRGNFPPRFSGLQFPNYSSELNVNALELDDSALYLCASASKQGSSGANVLTFGAGSRLTVL.